The rows below give T cell receptor beta chains drawn from one sample of a study of OX40 agonist ivuxolimab in advanced cancers. Using immunoSEQ multiplex PCR, the repertoire was profiled, and TCRdb retains in-frame clones only, with some absent. Of around 93,000 clones detected, around 87% appear once; the ten largest clones hold roughly 1.6%. Here the sequenced sample was CD4+ or CD8+ T cells sorted from blood, taken in a trial of the OX40 agonist ivuxolimab. The source is an adult with an advanced solid tumor such as melanoma, head and neck, liver or kidney cancer. The CDR3 runs from the conserved cysteine through the conserved F or W. Fields, in order: D gene, J gene, V gene, clone size, CDR3 protein, CDR3 DNA. D genes are given only for firm matches. Size is stated for part of the rows, as once, few or many counts, or as a class when the clone is expanded.

d_gene: TRBD2
j_gene: TRBJ2-3
v_gene: TRBV14
abundance: -
CDR3aa: CASSPGTSGIPSTDTQYF
CDR3nt: TGTGCCAGCAGCCCCGGGACTAGCGGTATACCTAGCACAGATACGCAGTATTTT

d_gene: -
j_gene: TRBJ2-7
v_gene: TRBV21-1
abundance: once
CDR3aa: CASSKAKSSYEQYF
CDR3nt: TGTGCCAGCAGCAAAGCCAAGAGCTCCTACGAGCAGTACTTC

d_gene: -
j_gene: TRBJ2-2
v_gene: TRBV7-2
abundance: once
CDR3aa: CASSWDSSGELFF
CDR3nt: TGTGCCAGCAGCTGGGACTCGTCCGGGGAGCTGTTTTTT

d_gene: -
j_gene: TRBJ2-6
v_gene: TRBV19
abundance: once
CDR3aa: CASSSSGLGSGANVLTF
CDR3nt: TGTGCCAGTAGCAGTAGCGGTCTAGGCTCTGGGGCCAACGTCCTGACTTTC

d_gene: TRBD1
j_gene: TRBJ2-2
v_gene: TRBV6-5
abundance: -
CDR3aa: CASSPDRGRTGELFF
CDR3nt: TGTGCCAGCAGCCCGGACAGGGGGCGCACCGGGGAGCTGTTTTTT

d_gene: -
j_gene: TRBJ1-1
v_gene: TRBV6-1
abundance: -
CDR3aa: CASSEEAGLMNTEAFF
CDR3nt: TGTGCCAGCAGTGAAGAGGCAGGGCTTATGAACACTGAAGCTTTCTTT

d_gene: -
j_gene: TRBJ2-7
v_gene: TRBV25-1
abundance: -
CDR3aa: CASSQILPSYEQYF
CDR3nt: TGTGCCAGCAGCCAGATACTTCCGTCCTACGAGCAGTACTTC

d_gene: TRBD1
j_gene: TRBJ1-2
v_gene: TRBV5-1
abundance: -
CDR3aa: CASSKDRVTNYGYTF
CDR3nt: TGCGCCAGCAGCAAGGACAGGGTGACTAACTATGGCTACACCTTC

d_gene: -
j_gene: TRBJ1-3
v_gene: TRBV5-1
abundance: -
CDR3aa: CASSPAGNSGNTIYF
CDR3nt: TGCGCCAGCAGCCCGGCAGGGAACTCTGGAAACACCATATATTTT

d_gene: -
j_gene: TRBJ1-5
v_gene: TRBV7-2
abundance: -
CDR3aa: CASSSDSNQPQHF
CDR3nt: TGTGCCAGCAGTTCGGATAGCAATCAGCCCCAGCATTTT

d_gene: -
j_gene: TRBJ2-7
v_gene: TRBV6-6
abundance: -
CDR3aa: CASSPWDEQYF
CDR3nt: TGTGCCAGCAGTCCCTGGGACGAGCAGTACTTC

d_gene: TRBD2
j_gene: TRBJ2-2
v_gene: TRBV13
abundance: -
CDR3aa: CASSRRAGGPRTGELFF
CDR3nt: TGTGCCAGCAGCCGAAGAGCGGGAGGGCCTCGTACCGGGGAGCTGTTTTTT

d_gene: -
j_gene: TRBJ2-3
v_gene: TRBV11-2
abundance: -
CDR3aa: CASSRVTSTDTQYF
CDR3nt: TGTGCCAGCAGCCGAGTTACTAGCACAGATACGCAGTATTTT

d_gene: TRBD1
j_gene: TRBJ1-1
v_gene: TRBV7-9
abundance: -
CDR3aa: CASSSLPGQMNTEAFF
CDR3nt: TGTGCCAGCAGCTCACTTCCGGGACAGATGAACACTGAAGCTTTCTTT

d_gene: TRBD2
j_gene: TRBJ2-1
v_gene: TRBV19
abundance: -
CDR3aa: CASSPGTSGSLFF
CDR3nt: TGTGCCAGTAGTCCCGGGACTAGCGGGAGTCTGTTCTTC

d_gene: -
j_gene: TRBJ2-1
v_gene: TRBV5-4
abundance: -
CDR3aa: CASSFGARIEQFF
CDR3nt: TGTGCCAGCAGCTTCGGGGCTAGGATCGAGCAGTTCTTC

d_gene: TRBD2
j_gene: TRBJ2-1
v_gene: TRBV18
abundance: -
CDR3aa: CASSPFGRDNEQFF
CDR3nt: TGTGCCAGCTCACCATTCGGGAGGGACAATGAGCAGTTCTTC

d_gene: -
j_gene: TRBJ2-3
v_gene: TRBV29-1
abundance: -
CDR3aa: CSVESSGKQYF
CDR3nt: TGCAGCGTTGAGAGTAGCGGAAAGCAGTATTTT